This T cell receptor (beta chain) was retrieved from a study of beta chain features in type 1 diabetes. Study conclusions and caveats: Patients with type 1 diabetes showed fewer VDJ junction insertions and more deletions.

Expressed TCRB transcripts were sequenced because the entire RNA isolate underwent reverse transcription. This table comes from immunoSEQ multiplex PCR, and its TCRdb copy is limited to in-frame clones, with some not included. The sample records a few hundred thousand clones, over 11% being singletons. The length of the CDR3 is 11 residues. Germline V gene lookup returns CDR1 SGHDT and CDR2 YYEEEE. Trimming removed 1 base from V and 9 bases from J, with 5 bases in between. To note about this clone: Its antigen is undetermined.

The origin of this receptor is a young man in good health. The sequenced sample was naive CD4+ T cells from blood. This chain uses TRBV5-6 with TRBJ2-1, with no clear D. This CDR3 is CASSLNREQFF. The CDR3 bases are TGTGCCAGCAGCTTGAACCGTGAGCAGTTCTTC.